This TCR beta chain was sequenced in a study of cytomegalovirus exposure and HLA in healthy donors. Study results and limitations: Analyzed later, association rates of TCRs varied across HLA loci, with DRB1 most and HLA-C fewest.

Concerning this clone: Antigen specificity is unknown.

Per germline, CDR1 MNHEY and CDR2 SMNVEV (reference sequence). Deletions cut 3 bases from V and 0 bases from J, with 3 bases between. The CDR3 covers 13 residues. Use of 60 Vbeta and 13 Jbeta primers characterized the PCR. Using immunoSEQ multiplex PCR, the repertoire was profiled, and TCRdb retains in-frame clones only, with some absent. The table records about 180,000 clones, 77% of them present only once. The rearrangement links TRBV27 to TRBJ1-5; D not certain. The clonotype originates from a woman aged 60-75 years in good health and CMV-seropositive. Input material: PBMCs. The CDR3 DNA is TGTGCCAGCAGTTTCAATAGCAATCAGCCCCAGCATTTT. Protein: CASSFNSNQPQHF.